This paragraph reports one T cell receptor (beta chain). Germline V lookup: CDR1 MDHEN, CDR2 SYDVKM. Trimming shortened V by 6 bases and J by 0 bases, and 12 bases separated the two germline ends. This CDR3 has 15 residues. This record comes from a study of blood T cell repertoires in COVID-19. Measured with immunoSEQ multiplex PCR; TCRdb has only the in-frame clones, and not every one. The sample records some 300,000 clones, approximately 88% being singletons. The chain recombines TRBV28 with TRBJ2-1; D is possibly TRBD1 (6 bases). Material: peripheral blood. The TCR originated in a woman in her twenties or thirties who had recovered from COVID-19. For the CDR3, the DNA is TGTGCCAGCAGATCAGGGGAACACTCCTACAATGAGCAGTTCTTC. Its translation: CASRSGEHSYNEQFF.